Listed below are T cell receptor beta chains from one sample, sequenced in a study of beta chain features in type 1 diabetes. The protocol was immunoSEQ multiplex PCR, while the TCRdb copy is restricted to in-frame clones and leaves out a portion. Of more than 250,000 clones in the sample, 20% were seen once. The specimen sequenced was naive CD4+ T cells from blood. The receptors here all came from a woman between 40 and 50 years old with type 1 diabetes. Both conserved end residues are trimmed from each CDR3.

J gene	V gene	CDR3 protein
TRBJ2-7	TRBV7-9	ASSLLEVSYEQY
TRBJ2-7	TRBV4-3	ASSSSETGGKKQY
TRBJ2-7	TRBV7-2	ASSLATGGAPYEQY
TRBJ1-1	TRBV4-1	ASSQDLGLMNTEAF
TRBJ1-1	TRBV7-9	ASNLGDRETEAF
TRBJ2-4	TRBV4-3	ASSPGTSEFQY
TRBJ1-6	TRBV4-2	ASSLTRSSYNSPLH
TRBJ2-1	TRBV7-7	ASSPRLALNEQF
TRBJ2-3	TRBV27	ASSLASRPSTDTQY
TRBJ2-1	TRBV30	ACPGTGTHEQF
TRBJ2-7	TRBV9	ASSAGTGFYEQY
TRBJ2-1	TRBV6-5	ASSYSGSGTGQF
TRBJ2-1	TRBV5-6	ASSFWLNNEQF
TRBJ1-2	TRBV5-4	ASSGNRDGYT
TRBJ2-3	TRBV6-5	ASSRTSTDTQY
TRBJ2-5	TRBV30	ALISGSGAQY
TRBJ2-1	TRBV4-3	ASSQDWGLAGYNEQF
TRBJ1-1	TRBV28	ASSLSSSWDGRAF
TRBJ2-3	TRBV4-1	ASSQGGGADTQY
TRBJ2-3	TRBV9	ASSYSGTDTQY
TRBJ2-7	TRBV28	ASRTPRAYEQY
TRBJ2-3	TRBV7-9	ASSGEITDTQY
TRBJ1-4	TRBV5-1	ASSLGAGDEKLF
TRBJ1-2	TRBV15	ATSKDLYGYT
TRBJ2-5	TRBV4-1	ASSQVGARETQY
TRBJ2-3	TRBV30	AWSVLAGVTDTQY
TRBJ1-1	TRBV7-9	ASSPSALVEAF
TRBJ2-1	TRBV15	ATSINRGSYNEQF
TRBJ1-3	TRBV29-1	SVAEGRTGNTIY
TRBJ2-7	TRBV25-1	ASNTGVDDEQY
TRBJ2-7	TRBV11-1	ASSQSRYEQY
TRBJ2-1	TRBV10-3	AISDAGAGNEQF
TRBJ2-2	TRBV2	ASRGELAGTGELF
TRBJ2-3	TRBV18	ASSLGQTTNTQY
TRBJ2-5	TRBV6-5	ATRQGAQETQY
TRBJ2-2	TRBV9	ASNSWGGQNTGELF
TRBJ2-2	TRBV5-1	ASSFLAGARTGELF
TRBJ1-2	TRBV6-6	ASTGNYGYT
TRBJ1-4	TRBV5-1	ASRWQGQFDEKLF
TRBJ2-7	TRBV9	ASSVGGRSHYEQY
TRBJ2-3	TRBV28	ASSPGTGPTDTQY
TRBJ2-5	TRBV11-2	ASSLQETQY
TRBJ1-2	TRBV4-3	ASSQKSLTGEAGYT
TRBJ2-1	TRBV28	ASSRPGSSSYNEQF
TRBJ1-5	TRBV7-6	ASSLGQGPPPQH
TRBJ1-1	TRBV18	ASSPGTGIGEAF
TRBJ2-5	TRBV29-1	SVDQGDQETQY
TRBJ2-1	TRBV18	ASSPPGGSSYNEQF
TRBJ2-1	TRBV20-1	SAPKAGEQF
TRBJ1-2	TRBV29-1	SVEHGGRGRKGDGYT
TRBJ2-1	TRBV28	ASSPIQYNEQF
TRBJ2-1	TRBV29-1	SVTTLTGITLRF
TRBJ1-5	TRBV2	ASGRGRRQPQH